This TCR beta chain is from a study of control samples from healthy donors and cancer patients. V lost 5 bases and J lost 4; bases outside the gene matches: 3. CDR3 length equals 13 residues. Germline CDR1 LNHDA, CDR2 SQIVND (reference sequence). The table came from immunoSEQ multiplex PCR; TCRdb's copy has only in-frame clones and leaves some out. The profile shows about 120,000 clones, 92% of them singletons. This chain connects TRBV19 to TRBJ2-7; 9 bases align to TRBD1. The TCR was taken from a man aged 80 or over with head and neck cancer. Sequencing input: PBMCs. In DNA, the CDR3 is TGTGCCAGTAGTCGGACAGGGGTGTACGAGCAGTACTTC. Residues: CASSRTGVYEQYF.